The present T cell receptor (beta chain) was sequenced within a study of blood T cell repertoires in COVID-19. The table lists this clone with a count of one. Sequencing was performed with immunoSEQ multiplex PCR; in TCRdb, only in-frame clones are kept and a portion is missing. The sample lists around 130,000 clones, around 83% occurring once. Cohorts were based on clinical histories the participants reported. Germline CDR1 reads SGHTA; CDR2 reads FQGNSA. This CDR3 region has 16 residues. The V gene end was trimmed by 1 base and the J gene end by 1 base; junction bases not matched to a gene: 2. The TCR comes from a man younger than 45 who had recovered from COVID-19. The J gene is TRBJ2-1, the V gene TRBV7-2; 9 nucleotides match TRBD2. The source material was PBMCs or T cells enriched from blood (not recorded which). CDR3 sequence reads: CASSLDAGGSYNEQFF. CDR3 coding DNA: TGTGCCAGCAGCTTAGACGCGGGGGGGTCCTACAATGAGCAGTTCTTC.